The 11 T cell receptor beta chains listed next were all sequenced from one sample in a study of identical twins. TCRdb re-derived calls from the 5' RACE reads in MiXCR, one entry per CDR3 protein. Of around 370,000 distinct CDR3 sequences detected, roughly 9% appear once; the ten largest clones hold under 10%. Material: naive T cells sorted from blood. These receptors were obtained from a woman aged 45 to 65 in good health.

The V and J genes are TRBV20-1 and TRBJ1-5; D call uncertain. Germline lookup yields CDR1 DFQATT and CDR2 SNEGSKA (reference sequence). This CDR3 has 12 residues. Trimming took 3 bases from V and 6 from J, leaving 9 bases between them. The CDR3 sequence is CSARGMSQPQHF. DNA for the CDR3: TGCAGTGCTAGGGGTATGAGTCAGCCCCAGCATTTT.

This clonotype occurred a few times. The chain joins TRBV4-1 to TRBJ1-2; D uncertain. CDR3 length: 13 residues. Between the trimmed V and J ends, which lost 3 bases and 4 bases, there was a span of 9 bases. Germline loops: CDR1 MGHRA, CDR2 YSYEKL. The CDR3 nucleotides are TGCGCCAGCAGCCACGACGACCTCTATGGCTACACCTTC. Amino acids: CASSHDDLYGYTF.

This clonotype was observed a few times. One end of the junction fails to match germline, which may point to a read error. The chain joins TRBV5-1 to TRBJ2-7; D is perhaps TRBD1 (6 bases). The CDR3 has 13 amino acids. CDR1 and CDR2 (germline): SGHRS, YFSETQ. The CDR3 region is CASSLGQQNEQYF. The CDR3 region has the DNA TGCGCCAGCAGTTTGGGACAACAGAACGAGCAGTACTTC.

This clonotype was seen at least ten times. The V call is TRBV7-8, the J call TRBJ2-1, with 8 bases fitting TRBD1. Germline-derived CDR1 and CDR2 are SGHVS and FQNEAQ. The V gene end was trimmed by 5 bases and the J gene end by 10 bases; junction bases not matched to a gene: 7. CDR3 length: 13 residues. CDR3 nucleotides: TGTGCCAGCAGCACGGACAGGGTTAGGGAGCAGTTCTTC. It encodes CASSTDRVREQFF. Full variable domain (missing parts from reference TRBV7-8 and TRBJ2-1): GAGVSQSPRYKVAKRGQDVALRCDPISGHVSLFWYQQALGQGPEFLTYFQNEAQLDKSGLPSDRFFAERPEGSVSTLKIQRTQQEDSAVYLCASSTDRVREQFFGPGTRLTVL.

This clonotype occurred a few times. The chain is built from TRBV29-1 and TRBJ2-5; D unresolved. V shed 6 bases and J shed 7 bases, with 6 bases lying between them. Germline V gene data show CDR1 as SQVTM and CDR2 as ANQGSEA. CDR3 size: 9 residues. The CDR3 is CSVPGTQYF. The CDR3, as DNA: TGCAGCGTACCTGGGACCCAGTACTTC.

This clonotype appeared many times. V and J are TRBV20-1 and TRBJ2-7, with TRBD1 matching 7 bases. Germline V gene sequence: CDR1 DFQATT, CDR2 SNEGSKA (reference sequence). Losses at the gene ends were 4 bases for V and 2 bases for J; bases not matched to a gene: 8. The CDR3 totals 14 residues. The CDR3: CSATSTQGPYEQYF. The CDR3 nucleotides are TGCAGTGCTACTAGCACACAGGGGCCCTACGAGCAGTACTTC.

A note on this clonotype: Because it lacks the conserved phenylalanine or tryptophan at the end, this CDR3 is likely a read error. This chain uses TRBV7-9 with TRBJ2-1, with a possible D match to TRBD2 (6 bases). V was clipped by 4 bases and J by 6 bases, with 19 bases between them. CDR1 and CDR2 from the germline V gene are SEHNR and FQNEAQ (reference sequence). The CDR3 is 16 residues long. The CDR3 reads CASSSPGSSLGNEQFI. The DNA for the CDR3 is TGTGCCAGCAGCTCGCCCGGGAGCTCCCTCGGCAATGAGCAGTTCATC.

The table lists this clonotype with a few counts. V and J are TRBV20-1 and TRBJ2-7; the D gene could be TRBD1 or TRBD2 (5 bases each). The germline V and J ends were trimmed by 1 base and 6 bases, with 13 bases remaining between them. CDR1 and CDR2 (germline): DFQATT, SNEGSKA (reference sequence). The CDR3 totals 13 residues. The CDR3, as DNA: TGCAGTGCTAGAGGGGCTTGGGGGACCGAGCAGTACTTC. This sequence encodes CSARGAWGTEQYF.

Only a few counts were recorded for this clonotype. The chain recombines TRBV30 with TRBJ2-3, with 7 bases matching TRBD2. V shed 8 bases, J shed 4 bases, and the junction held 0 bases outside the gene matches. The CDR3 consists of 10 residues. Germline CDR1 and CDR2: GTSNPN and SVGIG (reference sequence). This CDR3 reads CARGADTQYF. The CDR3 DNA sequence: TGTGCCCGGGGGGCAGATACGCAGTATTTT.

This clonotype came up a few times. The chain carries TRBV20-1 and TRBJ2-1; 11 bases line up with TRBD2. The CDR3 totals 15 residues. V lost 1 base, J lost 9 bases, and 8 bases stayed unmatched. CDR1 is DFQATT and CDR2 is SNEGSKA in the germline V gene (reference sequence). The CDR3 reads CSARVLSGRASEQFF. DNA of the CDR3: TGCAGTGCTAGAGTACTTAGCGGGAGGGCGAGTGAGCAGTTCTTC.

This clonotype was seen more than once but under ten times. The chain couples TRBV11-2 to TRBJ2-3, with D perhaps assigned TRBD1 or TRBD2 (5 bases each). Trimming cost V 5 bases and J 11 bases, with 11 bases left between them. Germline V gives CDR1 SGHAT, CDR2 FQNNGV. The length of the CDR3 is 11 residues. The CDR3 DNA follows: TGTGCCAGCAGCGGGGGACGGTGGCAGTATTTT. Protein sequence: CASSGGRWQYF.